Listed below are T cell receptor beta chains from one sample, sequenced in a study of blood T cell repertoires in COVID-19. Method: immunoSEQ multiplex PCR; TCRdb's copy keeps in-frame clones and lacks some. This sample has 80,000 to 85,000 clones, with approximately 80% found just once. Sequencing used peripheral blood. The origin of the receptors is a human donor in a cohort sampled during active COVID-19. The CDR3 runs from the conserved cysteine through the conserved F or W. A D gene is named only where the DNA matches it firmly. Clone size appears in some rows only: once, few, many, or a class for an expanded clone.

J gene | V gene | clone size | CDR3 length | D gene | CDR3 protein | CDR3 DNA
TRBJ1-2 | TRBV13 | NA | 17 | TRBD1 | CASSRGDRGDEVYGYTF | TGTGCCAGCAGCCGAGGGGACAGGGGAGACGAAGTCTATGGCTACACCTTC
TRBJ2-5 | TRBV5-1 | once | 15 | TRBD2 | CASSLSGGAGETQYF | TGCGCCAGCAGCTTAAGCGGGGGGGCCGGGGAGACCCAGTACTTC
TRBJ2-1 | TRBV5-6 | NA | 17 | NA | CASSPTGTPRSYNEQFF | TGTGCCAGCAGCCCCACAGGTACCCCCAGGTCCTACAATGAGCAGTTCTTC
TRBJ1-5 | TRBV18 | NA | 15 | NA | CASSPGRVSNQPQHF | TGTGCCAGCTCACCGGGCAGGGTGAGCAATCAGCCCCAGCATTTT
TRBJ1-4 | TRBV4-1 | NA | 16 | NA | CASSQGTSPTNEKLFF | TGCGCCAGCAGCCAGGGGACATCACCAACTAATGAAAAACTGTTTTTT
TRBJ2-7 | TRBV6-5 | few | 13 | NA | CASSWTSYNEQYF | TGTGCCAGCAGTTGGACAAGTTACAACGAGCAGTACTTC
TRBJ2-7 | TRBV19 | NA | 13 | NA | CASSMSRFYEQYF | TGTGCCAGTAGTATGAGTCGGTTCTACGAGCAGTACTTC
TRBJ2-7 | TRBV10-3 | NA | 18 | TRBD2 | CAISEFLAGEGGSYEQYF | TGTGCCATCAGTGAGTTTCTCGCGGGGGAAGGTGGCTCCTACGAGCAGTACTTC
TRBJ1-4 | TRBV11-2 | NA | 16 | NA | CASSPMGRPSNEKLFF | TGTGCCAGCAGCCCCATGGGCAGACCCTCTAATGAAAAACTGTTTTTT
TRBJ2-1 | TRBV11-2 | NA | 15 | NA | CASSLVSGSVHEQFF | TGTGCCAGCAGCTTAGTCTCGGGTAGCGTCCATGAGCAGTTCTTC
TRBJ2-1 | TRBV29-1 | once | 13 | TRBD2 | CSVDGSGGYEQFF | TGCAGCGTTGATGGTAGCGGGGGGTATGAGCAGTTCTTC
TRBJ2-3 | TRBV20-1 | NA | 13 | NA | CSASTRATDTQYF | TGCAGTGCTAGTACCAGGGCCACAGATACGCAGTATTTT
TRBJ1-2 | TRBV28 | NA | 13 | NA | CASSIGQHYGYTF | TGTGCCAGCAGTATCGGACAACACTATGGCTACACCTTC
TRBJ1-5 | TRBV5-6 | NA | 14 | NA | CASSTSTSNQPQHF | TGTGCCAGCAGCACTAGCACCTCCAATCAGCCCCAGCATTTT
TRBJ1-1 | TRBV27 | NA | 17 | TRBD1 | CASSNRPGTGMNTEAFF | TGTGCCAGCAGTAACCGTCCCGGGACAGGGATGAACACTGAAGCTTTCTTT
TRBJ1-1 | TRBV19 | NA | 13 | NA | CASSTYLNTEAFF | TGTGCCAGTAGTACCTATCTGAACACTGAAGCTTTCTTT
TRBJ2-1 | TRBV11-2 | NA | 13 | NA | CASSLDSVNEQFF | TGTGCCAGCAGCTTGGACAGCGTCAATGAGCAGTTCTTC
TRBJ1-1 | TRBV28 | few | 16 | NA | CASSLSSGNLNTEAFF | TGTGCCAGCAGTTTATCGTCGGGGAACTTGAACACTGAAGCTTTCTTT
TRBJ1-2 | TRBV19 | NA | 13 | NA | CASSRDINYGYTF | TGTGCCAGTAGTAGGGACATTAACTATGGCTACACCTTC
TRBJ2-1 | TRBV11-2 | NA | 16 | NA | CASSLAPASSYNEQFF | TGTGCCAGCAGCTTAGCCCCCGCTAGCTCCTACAATGAGCAGTTCTTC
TRBJ1-1 | TRBV7-9 | NA | 16 | NA | CASSLYIRGLGTEAFF | TGTGCCAGCAGCTTATATATCCGGGGGTTAGGCACTGAAGCTTTCTTT
TRBJ1-2 | TRBV18 | NA | 13 | NA | CASSPDTNYGYTF | TGTGCCAGCTCACCAGACACCAACTATGGCTACACCTTC
TRBJ2-7 | TRBV30 | NA | 14 | TRBD1 | CAWGTGALGYEQYF | TGTGCCTGGGGGACAGGGGCTTTGGGATACGAGCAGTACTTC
TRBJ1-2 | TRBV28 | NA | 13 | NA | CASSFPIAYGYTF | TGTGCCAGCAGTTTCCCGATAGCCTATGGCTACACCTTC
TRBJ1-6 | TRBV11-2 | few | 16 | TRBD1 | CASSHEPGQGLYPLHF | TGTGCCAGCAGCCACGAACCGGGACAGGGCCTTTATCCCCTCCACTTT
TRBJ1-2 | TRBV3-1/TRBV3-2 | NA | 15 | TRBD1 | CASRPRDRELHGYTF | TGTGCCAGCAGACCCCGGGACAGGGAGCTCCATGGCTACACCTTC
TRBJ2-1 | TRBV5-1 | NA | 16 | NA | CASSFSWGGLNNEQFF | TGCGCCAGCAGCTTTTCTTGGGGGGGCCTCAACAATGAGCAGTTCTTC
TRBJ1-5 | TRBV15 | once | 15 | NA | CATSRTGVGNQPQHF | TGTGCCACCAGCAGGACAGGAGTGGGGAATCAGCCCCAGCATTTT
TRBJ2-7 | TRBV11-2 | NA | 15 | TRBD1 | CASSLDLQGNYEQYF | TGTGCCAGCAGCTTAGATCTACAGGGGAACTACGAGCAGTACTTC
TRBJ2-7 | TRBV18 | NA | 17 | TRBD1 | CASSPPIRDRDLYEQYF | TGTGCCAGCTCACCACCGATCCGGGACAGGGATCTCTACGAGCAGTACTTC
TRBJ2-7 | TRBV7-8 | NA | 15 | TRBD1 | CASSRVGTVSYEQYF | TGTGCCAGCAGCCGAGTAGGGACAGTCTCCTACGAGCAGTACTTC